This T cell receptor beta chain emerged from a study of PD-1 blockade in classical Hodgkin lymphoma. Study-wide points: Why repertoires differed is undefined; disease activity or prior therapy possibly contributed. A significant rise in TCR diversity by C4D1 was seen for CD4+ but not CD8+ cells. As was reported, newly diagnosed patients showed lower baseline TCR diversity than healthy donors did.

Concerning this clone itself: What it recognizes is unknown.

Clones were sequenced by immunoSEQ multiplex PCR, and TCRdb holds only the in-frame ones, with some missing. The sample has tens of thousands of clones; roughly 89% are singletons. Every patient was affected by relapse after autologous stem cell transplantation, while exposure to brentuximab vedotin was not uniform. Best response was recorded as complete response, partial response or progressive disease. The junction had 14 bases not matched to a gene; V was cut back by 3 bases and J by 2 bases. CDR3 size: 19 residues. Looked up from germline, CDR1 is SGDLS and CDR2 is YYNGEE. This TCR derives from a human donor with classical Hodgkin lymphoma. Sequenced material: peripheral blood mononuclear cells (PBMCs), taken at baseline. V and J are TRBV9 and TRBJ1-4; 9 nucleotides align to TRBD1. The CDR3 DNA is TGTGCCAGCAGCGGCAGGCACGGGACAGGGTACGGCACTAATGAAAAACTGTTTTTT. Protein sequence: CASSGRHGTGYGTNEKLFF.